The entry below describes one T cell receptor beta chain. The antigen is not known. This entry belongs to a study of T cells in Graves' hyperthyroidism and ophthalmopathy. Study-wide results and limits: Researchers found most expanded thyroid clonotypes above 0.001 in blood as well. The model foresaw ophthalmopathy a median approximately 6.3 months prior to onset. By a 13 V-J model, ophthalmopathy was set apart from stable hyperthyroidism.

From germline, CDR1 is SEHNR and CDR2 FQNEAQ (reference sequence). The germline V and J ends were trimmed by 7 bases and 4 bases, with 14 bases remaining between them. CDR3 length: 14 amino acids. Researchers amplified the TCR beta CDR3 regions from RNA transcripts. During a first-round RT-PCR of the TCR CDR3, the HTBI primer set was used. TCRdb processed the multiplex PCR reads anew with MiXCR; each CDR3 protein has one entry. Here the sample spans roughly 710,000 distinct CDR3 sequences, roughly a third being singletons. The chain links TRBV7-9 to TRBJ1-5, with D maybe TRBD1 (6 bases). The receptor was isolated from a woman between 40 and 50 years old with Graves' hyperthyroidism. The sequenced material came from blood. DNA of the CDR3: TGTGCCAGCAAGGGACACGACACTAATCAGCCCCAGCATTTT. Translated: CASKGHDTNQPQHF.